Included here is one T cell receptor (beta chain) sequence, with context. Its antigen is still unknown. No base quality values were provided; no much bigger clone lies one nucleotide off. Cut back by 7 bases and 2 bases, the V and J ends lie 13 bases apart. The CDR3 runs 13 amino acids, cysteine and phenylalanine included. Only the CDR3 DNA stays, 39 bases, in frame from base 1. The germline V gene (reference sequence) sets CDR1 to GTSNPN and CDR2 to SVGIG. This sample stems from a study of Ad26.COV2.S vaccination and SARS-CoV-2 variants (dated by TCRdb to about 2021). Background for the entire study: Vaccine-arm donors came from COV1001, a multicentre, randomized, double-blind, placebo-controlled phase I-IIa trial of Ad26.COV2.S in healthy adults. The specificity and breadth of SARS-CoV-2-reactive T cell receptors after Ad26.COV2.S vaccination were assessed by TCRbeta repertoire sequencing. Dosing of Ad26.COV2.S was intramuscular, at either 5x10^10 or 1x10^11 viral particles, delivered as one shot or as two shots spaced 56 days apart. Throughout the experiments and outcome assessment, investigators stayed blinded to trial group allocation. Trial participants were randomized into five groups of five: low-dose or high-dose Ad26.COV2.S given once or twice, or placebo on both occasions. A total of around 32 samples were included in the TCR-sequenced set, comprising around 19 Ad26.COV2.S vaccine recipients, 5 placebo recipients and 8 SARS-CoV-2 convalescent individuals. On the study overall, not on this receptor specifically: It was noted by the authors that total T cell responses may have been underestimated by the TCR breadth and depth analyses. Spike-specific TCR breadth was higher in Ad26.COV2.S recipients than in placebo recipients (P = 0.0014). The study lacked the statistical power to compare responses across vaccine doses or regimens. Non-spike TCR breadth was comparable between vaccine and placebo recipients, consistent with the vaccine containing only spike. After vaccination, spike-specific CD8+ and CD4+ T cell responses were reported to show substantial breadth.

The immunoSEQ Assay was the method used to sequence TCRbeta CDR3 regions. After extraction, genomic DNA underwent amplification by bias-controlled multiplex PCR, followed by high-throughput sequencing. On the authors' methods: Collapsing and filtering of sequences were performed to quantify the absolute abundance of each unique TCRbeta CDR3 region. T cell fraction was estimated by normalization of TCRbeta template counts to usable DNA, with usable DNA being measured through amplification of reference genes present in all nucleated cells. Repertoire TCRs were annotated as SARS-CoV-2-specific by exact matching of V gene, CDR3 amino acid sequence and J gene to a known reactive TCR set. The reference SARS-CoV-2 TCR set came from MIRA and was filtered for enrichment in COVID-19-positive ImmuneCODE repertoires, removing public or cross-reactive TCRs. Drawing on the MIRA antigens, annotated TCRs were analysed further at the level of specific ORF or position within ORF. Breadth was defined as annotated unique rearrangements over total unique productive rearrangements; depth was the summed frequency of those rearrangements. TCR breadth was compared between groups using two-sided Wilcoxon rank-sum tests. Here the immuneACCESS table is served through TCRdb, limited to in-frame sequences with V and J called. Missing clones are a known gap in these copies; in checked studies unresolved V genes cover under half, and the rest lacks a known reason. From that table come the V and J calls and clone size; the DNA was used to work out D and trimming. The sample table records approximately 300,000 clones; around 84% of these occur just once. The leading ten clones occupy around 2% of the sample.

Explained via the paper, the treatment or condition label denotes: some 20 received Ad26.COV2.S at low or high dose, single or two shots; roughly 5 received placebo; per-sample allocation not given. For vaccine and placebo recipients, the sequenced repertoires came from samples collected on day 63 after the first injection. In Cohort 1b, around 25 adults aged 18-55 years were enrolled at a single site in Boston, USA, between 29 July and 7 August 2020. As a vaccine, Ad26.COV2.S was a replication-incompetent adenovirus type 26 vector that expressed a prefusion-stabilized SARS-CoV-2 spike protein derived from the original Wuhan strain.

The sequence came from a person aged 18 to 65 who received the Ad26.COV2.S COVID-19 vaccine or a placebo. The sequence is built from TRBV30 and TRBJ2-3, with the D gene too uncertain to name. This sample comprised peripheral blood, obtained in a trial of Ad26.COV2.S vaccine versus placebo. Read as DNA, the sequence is TGTGCCTACACCCCACTGACCACAGATACGCAGTATTTT. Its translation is CAYTPLTTDTQYF.